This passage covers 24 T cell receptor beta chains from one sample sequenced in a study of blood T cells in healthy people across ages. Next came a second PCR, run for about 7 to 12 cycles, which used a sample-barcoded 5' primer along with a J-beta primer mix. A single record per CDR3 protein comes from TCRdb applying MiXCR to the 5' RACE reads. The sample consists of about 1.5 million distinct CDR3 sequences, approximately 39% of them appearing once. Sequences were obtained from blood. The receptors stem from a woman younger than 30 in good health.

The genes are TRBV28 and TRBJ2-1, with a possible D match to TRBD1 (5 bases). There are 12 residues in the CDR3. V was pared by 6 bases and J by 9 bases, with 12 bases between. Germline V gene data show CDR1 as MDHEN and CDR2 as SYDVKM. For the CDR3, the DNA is TGTGCCAGCAGCTCCCAGGGTTGTGAGCAGTTCTTC. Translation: CASSSQGCEQFF.

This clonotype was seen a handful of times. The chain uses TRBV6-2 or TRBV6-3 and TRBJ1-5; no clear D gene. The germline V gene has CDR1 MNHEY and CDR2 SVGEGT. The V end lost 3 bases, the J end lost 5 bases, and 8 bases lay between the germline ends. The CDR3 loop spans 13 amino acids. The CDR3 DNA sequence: TGTGCCAGCAGTTATGCAGGAGATCAGCCCCAGCATTTT. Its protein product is CASSYAGDQPQHF.

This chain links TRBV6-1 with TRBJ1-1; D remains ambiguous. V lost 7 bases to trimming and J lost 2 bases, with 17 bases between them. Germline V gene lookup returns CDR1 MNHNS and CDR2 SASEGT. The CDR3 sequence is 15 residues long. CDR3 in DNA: TGTGCCAGCACCTACGTATCCGCGATAAACACTGAAGCTTTCTTT. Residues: CASTYVSAINTEAFF.

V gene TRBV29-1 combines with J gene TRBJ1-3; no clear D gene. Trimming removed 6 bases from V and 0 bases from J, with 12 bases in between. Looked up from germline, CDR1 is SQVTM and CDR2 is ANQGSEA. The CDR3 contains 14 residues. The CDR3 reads CSVLPQRSGNTIYF. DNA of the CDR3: TGCAGCGTCCTCCCCCAGCGCTCTGGAAACACCATATATTTT.

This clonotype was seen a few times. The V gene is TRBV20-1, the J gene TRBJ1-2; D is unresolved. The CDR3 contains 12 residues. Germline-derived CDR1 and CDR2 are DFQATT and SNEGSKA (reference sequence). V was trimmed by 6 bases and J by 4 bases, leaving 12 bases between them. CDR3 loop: CSARREGYGYTF. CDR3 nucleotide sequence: TGCAGTGCGCGGAGGGAGGGCTATGGCTACACCTTC.

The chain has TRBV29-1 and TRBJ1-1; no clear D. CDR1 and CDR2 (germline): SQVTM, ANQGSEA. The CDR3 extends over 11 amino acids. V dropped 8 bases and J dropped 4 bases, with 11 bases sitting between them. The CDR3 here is CSIFGATEAFF. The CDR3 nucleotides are TGCAGCATATTTGGAGCCACTGAAGCTTTCTTT.

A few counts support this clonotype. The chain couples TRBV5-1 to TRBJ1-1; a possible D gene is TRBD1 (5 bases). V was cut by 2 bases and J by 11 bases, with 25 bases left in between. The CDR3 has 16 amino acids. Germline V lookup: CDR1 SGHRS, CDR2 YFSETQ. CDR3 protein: CASSLYAGGTSPGAFF. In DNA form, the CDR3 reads TGCGCCAGCAGCTTATACGCCGGAGGGACCTCCCCGGGGGCTTTCTTT.

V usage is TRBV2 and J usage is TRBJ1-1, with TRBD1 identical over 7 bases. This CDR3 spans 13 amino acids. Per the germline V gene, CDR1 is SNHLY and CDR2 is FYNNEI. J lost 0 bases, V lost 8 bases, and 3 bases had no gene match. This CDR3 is CASGTELNTEAFF. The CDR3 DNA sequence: TGTGCCAGCGGGACAGAACTGAACACTGAAGCTTTCTTT.

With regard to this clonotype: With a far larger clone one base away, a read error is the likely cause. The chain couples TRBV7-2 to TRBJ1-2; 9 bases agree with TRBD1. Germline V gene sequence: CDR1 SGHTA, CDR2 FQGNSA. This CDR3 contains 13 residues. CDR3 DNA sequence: TGTGCCAACAGCCCGGACAGGGGCTATGGCTACACCTTC. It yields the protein CANSPDRGYGYTF.

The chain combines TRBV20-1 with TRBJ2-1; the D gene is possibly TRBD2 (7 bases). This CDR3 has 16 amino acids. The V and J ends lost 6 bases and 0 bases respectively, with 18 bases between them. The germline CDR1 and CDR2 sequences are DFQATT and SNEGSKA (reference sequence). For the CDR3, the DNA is TGCAGTGCAAGGGGGTCGGGAGGAAGCTCCTACAATGAGCAGTTCTTC. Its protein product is CSARGSGGSSYNEQFF.

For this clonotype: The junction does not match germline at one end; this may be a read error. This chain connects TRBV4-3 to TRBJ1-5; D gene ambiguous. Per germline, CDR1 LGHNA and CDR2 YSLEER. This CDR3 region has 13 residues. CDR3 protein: CASSQVLGQPQNF. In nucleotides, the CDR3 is TGCGCCAGCAGCCAAGTTCTAGGTCAGCCCCAGAATTTT.

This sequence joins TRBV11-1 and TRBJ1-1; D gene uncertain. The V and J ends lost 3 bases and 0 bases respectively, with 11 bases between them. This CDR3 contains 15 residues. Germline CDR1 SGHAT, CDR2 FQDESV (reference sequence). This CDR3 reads CASSFGQIMNTEAFF. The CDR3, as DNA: TGTGCCAGCAGCTTCGGGCAGATCATGAACACTGAAGCTTTCTTT.

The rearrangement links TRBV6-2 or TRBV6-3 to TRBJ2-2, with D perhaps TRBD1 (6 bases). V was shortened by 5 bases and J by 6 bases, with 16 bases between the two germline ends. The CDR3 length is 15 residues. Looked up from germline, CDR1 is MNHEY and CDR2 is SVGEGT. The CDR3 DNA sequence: TGTGCCAGCAGTACATGGGACAAGGGGGCCGGGGAGCTGTTTTTT. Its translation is CASSTWDKGAGELFF.

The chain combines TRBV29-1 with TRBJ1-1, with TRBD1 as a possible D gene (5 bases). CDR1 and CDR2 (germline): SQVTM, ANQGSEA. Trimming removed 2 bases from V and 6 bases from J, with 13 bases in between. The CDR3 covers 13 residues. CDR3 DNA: TGCAGCGTTGAATTCGGGGGGAGGGCTGAAGCTTTCTTT. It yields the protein CSVEFGGRAEAFF.

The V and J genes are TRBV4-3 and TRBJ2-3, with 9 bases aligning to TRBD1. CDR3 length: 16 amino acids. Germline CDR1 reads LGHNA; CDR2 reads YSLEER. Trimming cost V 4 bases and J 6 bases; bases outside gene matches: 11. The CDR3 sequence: CASSPGRDRAGDTQYF. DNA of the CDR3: TGCGCCAGCAGCCCTGGAAGGGACAGGGCTGGGGATACGCAGTATTTT.

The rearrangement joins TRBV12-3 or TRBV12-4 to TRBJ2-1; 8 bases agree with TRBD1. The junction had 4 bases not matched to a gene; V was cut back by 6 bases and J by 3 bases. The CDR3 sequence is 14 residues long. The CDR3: CASRNRGIYNEQFF. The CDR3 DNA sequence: TGTGCCAGCAGGAACAGGGGGATCTACAATGAGCAGTTCTTC.

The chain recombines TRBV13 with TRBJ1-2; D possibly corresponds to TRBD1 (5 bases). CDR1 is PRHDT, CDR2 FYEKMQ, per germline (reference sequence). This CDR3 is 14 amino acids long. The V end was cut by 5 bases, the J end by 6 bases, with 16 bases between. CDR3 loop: CASSRSSEGDGYTF. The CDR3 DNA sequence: TGTGCCAGCAGCCGAAGTTCGGAAGGGGATGGCTACACCTTC. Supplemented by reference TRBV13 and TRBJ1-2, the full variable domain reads AAGVIQSPRHLIKEKRETATLKCYPIPRHDTVYWYQQGPGQDPQFLISFYEKMQSDKGSIPDRFSAQQFSDYHSELNMSSLELGDSALYFCASSRSSEGDGYTFGSGTRLTVV.

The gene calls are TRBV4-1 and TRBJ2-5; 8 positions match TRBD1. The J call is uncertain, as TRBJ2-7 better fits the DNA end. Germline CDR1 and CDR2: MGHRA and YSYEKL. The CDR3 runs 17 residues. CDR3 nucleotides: TGCGCCAGCAGCCAAGAGGGCGGACTGACAGGGGCCTACGAGCAGTACTTC. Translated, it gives CASSQEGGLTGAYEQYF.

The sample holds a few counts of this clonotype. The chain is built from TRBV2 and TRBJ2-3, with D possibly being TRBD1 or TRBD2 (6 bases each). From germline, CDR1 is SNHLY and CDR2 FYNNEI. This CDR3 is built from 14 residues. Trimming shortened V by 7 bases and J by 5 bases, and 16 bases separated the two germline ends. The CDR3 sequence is CASTTGNGGDTQYF. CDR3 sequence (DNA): TGTGCCAGCACTACAGGGAACGGGGGAGATACGCAGTATTTT.

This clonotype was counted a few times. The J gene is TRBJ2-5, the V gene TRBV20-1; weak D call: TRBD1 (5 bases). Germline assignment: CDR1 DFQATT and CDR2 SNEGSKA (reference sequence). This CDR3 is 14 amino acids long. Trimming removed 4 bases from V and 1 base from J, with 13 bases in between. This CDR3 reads CSAKTVLFQETQYF. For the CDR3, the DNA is TGCAGTGCTAAGACAGTTCTTTTCCAAGAGACCCAGTACTTC.

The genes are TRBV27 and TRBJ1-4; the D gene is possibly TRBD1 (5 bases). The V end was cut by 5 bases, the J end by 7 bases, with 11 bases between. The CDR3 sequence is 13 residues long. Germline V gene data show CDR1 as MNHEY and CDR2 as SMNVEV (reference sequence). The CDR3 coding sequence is TGTGCCAGCAGTCTTGGGACTTTTGAAAAACTGTTTTTT. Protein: CASSLGTFEKLFF.

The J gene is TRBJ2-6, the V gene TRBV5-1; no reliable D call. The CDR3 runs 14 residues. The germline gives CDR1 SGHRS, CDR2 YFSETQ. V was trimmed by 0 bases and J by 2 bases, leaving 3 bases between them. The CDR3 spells CASSLVPGANVLTF. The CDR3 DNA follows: TGCGCCAGCAGCTTGGTTCCTGGGGCCAACGTCCTGACTTTC.

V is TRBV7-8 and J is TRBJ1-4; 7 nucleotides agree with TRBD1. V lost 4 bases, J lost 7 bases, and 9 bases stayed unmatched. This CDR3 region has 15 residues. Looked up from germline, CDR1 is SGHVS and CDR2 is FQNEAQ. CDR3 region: CASSSARGVGEKLFF. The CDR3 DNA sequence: TGTGCCAGCAGCTCCGCCAGGGGGGTCGGTGAAAAACTGTTTTTT.

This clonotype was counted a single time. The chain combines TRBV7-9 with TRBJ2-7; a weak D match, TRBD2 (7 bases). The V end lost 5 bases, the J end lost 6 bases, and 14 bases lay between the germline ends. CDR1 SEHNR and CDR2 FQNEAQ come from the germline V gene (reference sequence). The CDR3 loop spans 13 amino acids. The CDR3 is CASSRGAVFEQYF. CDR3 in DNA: TGTGCCAGCAGCCGGGGGGCGGTTTTCGAGCAGTACTTC.